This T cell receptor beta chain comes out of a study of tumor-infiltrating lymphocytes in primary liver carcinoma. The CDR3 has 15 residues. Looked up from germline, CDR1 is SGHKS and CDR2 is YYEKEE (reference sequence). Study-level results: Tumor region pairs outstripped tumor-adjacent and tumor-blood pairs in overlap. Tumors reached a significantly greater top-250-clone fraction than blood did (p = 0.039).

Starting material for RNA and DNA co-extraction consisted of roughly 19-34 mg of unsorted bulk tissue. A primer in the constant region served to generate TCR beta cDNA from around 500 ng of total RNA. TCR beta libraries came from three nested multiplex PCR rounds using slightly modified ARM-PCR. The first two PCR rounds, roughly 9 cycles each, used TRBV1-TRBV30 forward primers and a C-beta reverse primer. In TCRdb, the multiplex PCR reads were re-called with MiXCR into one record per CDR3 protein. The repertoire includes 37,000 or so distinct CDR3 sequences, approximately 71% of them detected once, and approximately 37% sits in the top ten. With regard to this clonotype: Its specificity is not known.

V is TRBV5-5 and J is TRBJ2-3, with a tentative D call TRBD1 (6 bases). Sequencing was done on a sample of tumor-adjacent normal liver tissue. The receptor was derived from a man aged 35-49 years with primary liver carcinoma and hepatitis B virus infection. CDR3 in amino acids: CISSLADSSTDTQYF. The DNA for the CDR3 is TGTATCAGCAGCTTGGCGGACAGTAGCACAGATACGCAGTATTTT.